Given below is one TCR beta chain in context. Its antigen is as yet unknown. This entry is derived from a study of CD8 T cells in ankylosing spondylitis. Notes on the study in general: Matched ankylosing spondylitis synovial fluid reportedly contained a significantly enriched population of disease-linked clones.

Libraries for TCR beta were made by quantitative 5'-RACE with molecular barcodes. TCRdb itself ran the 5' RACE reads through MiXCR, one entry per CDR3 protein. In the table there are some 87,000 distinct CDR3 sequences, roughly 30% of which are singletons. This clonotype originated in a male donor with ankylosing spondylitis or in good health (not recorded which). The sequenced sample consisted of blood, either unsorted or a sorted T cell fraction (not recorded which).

This CDR3 is CASMHKTYEQYF. CDR3 bases: TGTGCCAGCATGCATAAGACCTACGAGCAGTACTTC. V gene TRBV6-7 combines with J gene TRBJ2-7, with no clear D. TRBV6-7 belongs to the ORF category, with a function that is uncertain. The CDR3 covers 12 residues. Trimming removed 7 bases at V and 2 bases at J, with 9 bases between.